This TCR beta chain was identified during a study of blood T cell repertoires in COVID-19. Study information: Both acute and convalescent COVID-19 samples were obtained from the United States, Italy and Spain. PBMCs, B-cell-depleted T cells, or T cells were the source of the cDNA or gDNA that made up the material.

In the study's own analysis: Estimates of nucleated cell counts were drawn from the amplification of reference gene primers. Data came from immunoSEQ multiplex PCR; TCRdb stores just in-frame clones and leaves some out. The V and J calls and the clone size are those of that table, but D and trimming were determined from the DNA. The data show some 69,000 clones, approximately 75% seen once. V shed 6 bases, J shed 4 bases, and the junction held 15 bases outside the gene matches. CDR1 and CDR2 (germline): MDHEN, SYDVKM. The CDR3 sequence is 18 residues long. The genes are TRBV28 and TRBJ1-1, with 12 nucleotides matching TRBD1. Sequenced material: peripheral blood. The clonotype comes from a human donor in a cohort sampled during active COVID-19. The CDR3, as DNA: TGTGCCAGCAGGAATACCCCGGGACAGGGGGCCAAGGGCACTGAAGCTTTCTTT. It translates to CASRNTPGQGAKGTEAFF.